This TCR beta chain was captured in a study of post-analysis software for immune sequencing data. Background on the study: Secondary progressive, relapsing-remitting and progressive-relapsing multiple sclerosis were among the included disease courses.

A note on this clonotype: Its antigen remains unknown.

General observations from the study: Significantly lower normalized Chao1 diversity was found in patients with multiple sclerosis relative to controls.

The TCR beta cDNA libraries carried unique molecular identifiers. Once about 0.85 to 10 million T cells were used, approximately 520,000 cDNA molecules resulted. TCRdb redid the calling of the PCR reads with MiXCR, one entry per CDR3 protein. The table lists roughly 430,000 distinct CDR3 sequences, about 40% of them singletons, with under 9% in the top ten. This receptor was taken from a girl under 10 years old with multiple sclerosis. The sequenced sample was blood.

CDR3 DNA: TGTGCCAGCACAAGGAGTGCAACTAATGAAAAACTGTTTTTT. This gives the protein CASTRSATNEKLFF. V usage is TRBV6-5 and J usage is TRBJ1-4; D not certain. The CDR3 is 14 residues long. The ends were cut back, 7 bases at V and 0 bases at J, with 9 bases in the middle. Germline V gene lookup returns CDR1 MNHEY and CDR2 SVGAGI.